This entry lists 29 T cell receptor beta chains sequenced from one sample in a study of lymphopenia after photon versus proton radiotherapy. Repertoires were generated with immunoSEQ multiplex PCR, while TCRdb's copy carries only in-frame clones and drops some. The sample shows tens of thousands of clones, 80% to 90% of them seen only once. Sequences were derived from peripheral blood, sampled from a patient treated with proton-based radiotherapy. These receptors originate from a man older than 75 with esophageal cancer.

CDR3 amino acids: CASSESHGQETQYF. As DNA, the CDR3 is TGTGCCAGCAGTGAATCACACGGACAAGAGACCCAGTACTTC. V is TRBV25-1 and J is TRBJ2-5; no firm D call. The CDR3 runs 14 residues. Deletions cut 1 base from V and 2 bases from J, with 8 bases between. Germline assignment: CDR1 MGHDK and CDR2 SYGVNS. The whole variable domain, remainder taken from reference TRBV25-1 and TRBJ2-5, is EADIYQTPRYLVIGTGKKITLECSQTMGHDKMYWYQQDPGMELHLIHYSYGVNSTEKGDLSSESTVSRIRTEHFPLTLESARPSHTSQYLCASSESHGQETQYFGPGTRLLVL.

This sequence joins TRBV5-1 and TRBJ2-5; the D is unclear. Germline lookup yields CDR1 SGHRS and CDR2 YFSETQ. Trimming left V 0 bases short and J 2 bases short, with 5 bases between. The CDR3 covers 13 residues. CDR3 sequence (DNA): TGCGCCAGCAGCTTGGGACAACAAGAGACCCAGTACTTC. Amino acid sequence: CASSLGQQETQYF.

The CDR3 coding sequence is TGTGCCATCAGTCCCCGGACAGGGAGCACCGGGGAGCTGTTTTTT. Protein sequence: CAISPRTGSTGELFF. The chain couples TRBV10-3 to TRBJ2-2; 8 nucleotides agree with TRBD1. The CDR3 contains 15 residues. Germline CDR1 and CDR2: ENHRY and SYGVKD. With V trimmed by 5 bases and J by 4 bases, 6 bases remained unmatched.

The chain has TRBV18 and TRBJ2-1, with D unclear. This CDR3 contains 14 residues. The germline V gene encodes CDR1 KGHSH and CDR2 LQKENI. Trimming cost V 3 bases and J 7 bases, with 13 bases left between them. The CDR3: CASSPTDLMNEQFF. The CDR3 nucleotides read TGTGCCAGCTCACCGACTGACCTTATGAATGAGCAGTTCTTC.

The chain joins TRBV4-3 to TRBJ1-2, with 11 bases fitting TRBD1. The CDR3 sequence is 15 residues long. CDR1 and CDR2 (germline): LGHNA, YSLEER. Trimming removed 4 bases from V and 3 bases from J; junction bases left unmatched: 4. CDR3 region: CASSPWTGGHYGYTF. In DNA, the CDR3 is TGCGCCAGCAGCCCGTGGACAGGGGGCCACTATGGCTACACCTTC.

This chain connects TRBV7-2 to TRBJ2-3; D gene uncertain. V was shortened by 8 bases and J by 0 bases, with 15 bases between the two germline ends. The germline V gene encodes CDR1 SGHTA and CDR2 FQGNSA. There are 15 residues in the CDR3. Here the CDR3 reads CASVLSPESTDTQYF. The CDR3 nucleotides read TGTGCCAGCGTCCTCTCCCCAGAAAGCACAGATACGCAGTATTTT.

The CDR3, as DNA: TGTGCCAGCAGCTTGTTGATGGGGGCCGGGGAGCTGTTTTTT. Amino acids: CASSLLMGAGELFF. V usage is TRBV5-5 and J usage is TRBJ2-2; D possibly uses TRBD1 or TRBD2 (5 bases each). Germline assignment: CDR1 SGHKS and CDR2 YYEKEE (reference sequence). V dropped 1 base and J dropped 6 bases, with 10 bases sitting between them. The CDR3 is 14 residues long.

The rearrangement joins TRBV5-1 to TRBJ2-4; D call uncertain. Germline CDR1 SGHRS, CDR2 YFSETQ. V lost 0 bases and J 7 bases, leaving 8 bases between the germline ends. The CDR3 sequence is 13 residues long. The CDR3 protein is CASSLGSRNIQYF. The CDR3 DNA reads TGCGCCAGCAGCTTGGGTTCAAGGAACATTCAGTACTTC.

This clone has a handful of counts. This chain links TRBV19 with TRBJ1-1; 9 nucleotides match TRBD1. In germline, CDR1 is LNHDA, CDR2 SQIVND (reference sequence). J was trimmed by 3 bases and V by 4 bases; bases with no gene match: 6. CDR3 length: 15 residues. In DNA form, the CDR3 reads TGTGCCAGTAGTACCCTGACAGGGGGGGACACTGAAGCTTTCTTT. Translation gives CASSTLTGGDTEAFF.

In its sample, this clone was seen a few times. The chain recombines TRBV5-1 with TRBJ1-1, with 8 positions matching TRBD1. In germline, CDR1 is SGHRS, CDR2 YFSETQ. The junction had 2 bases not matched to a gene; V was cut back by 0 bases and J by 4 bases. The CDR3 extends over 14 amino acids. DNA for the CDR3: TGCGCCAGCAGCTTGGCAGGGGGCTTCACTGAAGCTTTCTTT. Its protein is CASSLAGGFTEAFF.

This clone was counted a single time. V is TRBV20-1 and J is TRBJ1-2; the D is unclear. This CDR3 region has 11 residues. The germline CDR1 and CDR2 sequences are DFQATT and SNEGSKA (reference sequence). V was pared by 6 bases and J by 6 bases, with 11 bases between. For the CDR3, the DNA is TGCAGTGCCAGATTCCGTGATGGCTACACCTTC. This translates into CSARFRDGYTF.

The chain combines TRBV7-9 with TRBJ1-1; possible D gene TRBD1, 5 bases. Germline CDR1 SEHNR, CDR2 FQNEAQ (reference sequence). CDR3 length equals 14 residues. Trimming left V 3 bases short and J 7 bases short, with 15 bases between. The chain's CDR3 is CASSLGTAKNEAFF. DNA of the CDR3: TGTGCCAGCAGCTTGGGGACGGCCAAGAATGAAGCTTTCTTT.

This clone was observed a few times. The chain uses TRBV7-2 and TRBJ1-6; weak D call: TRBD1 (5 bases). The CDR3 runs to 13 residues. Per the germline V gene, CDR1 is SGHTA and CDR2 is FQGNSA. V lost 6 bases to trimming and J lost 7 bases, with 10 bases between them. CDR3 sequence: CASSFQGNSPLHF. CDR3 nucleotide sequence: TGTGCCAGCAGTTTTCAGGGAAATTCACCCCTCCACTTT.

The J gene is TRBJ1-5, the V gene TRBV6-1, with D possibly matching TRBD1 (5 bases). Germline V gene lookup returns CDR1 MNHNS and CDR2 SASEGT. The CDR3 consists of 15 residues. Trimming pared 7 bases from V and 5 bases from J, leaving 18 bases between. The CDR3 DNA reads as TGTGCCAGCACTGGGGGGGGATTCGGCGATCAGCCCCAGCATTTT. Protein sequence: CASTGGGFGDQPQHF.

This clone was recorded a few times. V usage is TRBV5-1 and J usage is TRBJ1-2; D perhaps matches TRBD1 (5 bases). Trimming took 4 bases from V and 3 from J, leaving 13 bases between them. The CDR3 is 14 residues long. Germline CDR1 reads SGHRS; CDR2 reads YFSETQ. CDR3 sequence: CASSVGADHYGYTF. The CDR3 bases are TGCGCCAGCAGCGTTGGGGCAGATCACTATGGCTACACCTTC.

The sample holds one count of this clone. CDR3 sequence: CASSPNGREQYF. CDR3 in DNA: TGTGCCAGCAGCCCTAACGGCCGGGAGCAGTACTTC. The chain uses TRBV7-2 and TRBJ2-7; D unresolved. This CDR3 is 12 amino acids long. Germline CDR1 SGHTA, CDR2 FQGNSA. Trimming took off 5 bases at V and 7 bases at J, with 12 bases between the two ends.

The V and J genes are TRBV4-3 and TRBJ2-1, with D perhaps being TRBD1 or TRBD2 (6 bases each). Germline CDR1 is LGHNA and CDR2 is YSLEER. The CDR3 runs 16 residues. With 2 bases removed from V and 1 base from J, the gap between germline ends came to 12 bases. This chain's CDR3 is CASSQFGGESYNEQFF. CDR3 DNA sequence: TGCGCCAGCAGCCAATTCGGGGGCGAGTCCTACAATGAGCAGTTCTTC.

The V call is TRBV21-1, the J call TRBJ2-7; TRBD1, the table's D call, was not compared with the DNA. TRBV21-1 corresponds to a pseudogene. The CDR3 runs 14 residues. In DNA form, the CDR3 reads TGTGCCAGCAGTCAGACAGGGCGGCTCTACGAGCAGTACTTC. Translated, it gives CASSQTGRLYEQYF.

CDR3 in amino acids: CASSIKGSSYEQYF. The CDR3 DNA follows: TGTGCCAGTAGTATCAAGGGGAGCTCCTACGAGCAGTACTTC. The chain joins TRBV19 to TRBJ2-7; D could derive from TRBD1 or TRBD2 (5 bases each). Germline loops: CDR1 LNHDA, CDR2 SQIVND (reference sequence). The CDR3 is made up of 14 amino acids. V was shortened by 3 bases and J by 0 bases, with 9 bases between the two germline ends.

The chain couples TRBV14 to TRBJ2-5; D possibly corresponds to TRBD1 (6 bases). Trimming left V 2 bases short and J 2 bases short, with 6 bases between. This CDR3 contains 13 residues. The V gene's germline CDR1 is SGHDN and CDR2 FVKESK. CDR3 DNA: TGTGCCAGCAGCCAAAGGGGGCAAGAGACCCAGTACTTC. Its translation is CASSQRGQETQYF.

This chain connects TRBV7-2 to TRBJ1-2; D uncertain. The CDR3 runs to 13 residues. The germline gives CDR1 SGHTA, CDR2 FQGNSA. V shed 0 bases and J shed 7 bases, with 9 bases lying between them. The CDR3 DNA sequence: TGTGCCAGCAGCTTAGCAGGGATCGGTGGCTACACCTTC. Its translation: CASSLAGIGGYTF.

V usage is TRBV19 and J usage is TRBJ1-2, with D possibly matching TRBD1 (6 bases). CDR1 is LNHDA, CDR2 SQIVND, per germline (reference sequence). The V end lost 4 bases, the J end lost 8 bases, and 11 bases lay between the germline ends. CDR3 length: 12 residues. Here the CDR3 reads CASSTRGGGYTF. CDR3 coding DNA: TGTGCCAGTAGTACCCGGGGGGGCGGCTACACCTTC. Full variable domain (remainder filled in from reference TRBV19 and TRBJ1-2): DGGITQSPKYLFRKEGQNVTLSCEQNLNHDAMYWYRQDPGQGLRLIYYSQIVNDFQKGDIAEGYSVSREKKESFPLTVTSAQKNPTAFYLCASSTRGGGYTFGSGTRLTVV.

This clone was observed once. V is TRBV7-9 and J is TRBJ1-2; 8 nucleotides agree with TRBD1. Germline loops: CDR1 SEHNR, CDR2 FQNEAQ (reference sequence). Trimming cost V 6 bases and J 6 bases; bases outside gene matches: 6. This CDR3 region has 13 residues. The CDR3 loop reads CASRAGGGNGYTF. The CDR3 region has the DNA TGTGCCAGCAGAGCAGGGGGCGGGAATGGCTACACCTTC.

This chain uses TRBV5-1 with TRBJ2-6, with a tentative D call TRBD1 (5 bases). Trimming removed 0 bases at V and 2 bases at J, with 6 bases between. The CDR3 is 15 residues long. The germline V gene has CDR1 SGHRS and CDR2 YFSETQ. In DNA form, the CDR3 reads TGCGCCAGCAGCTTGGCACAGGCTGGGGCCAACGTCCTGACTTTC. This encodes CASSLAQAGANVLTF.

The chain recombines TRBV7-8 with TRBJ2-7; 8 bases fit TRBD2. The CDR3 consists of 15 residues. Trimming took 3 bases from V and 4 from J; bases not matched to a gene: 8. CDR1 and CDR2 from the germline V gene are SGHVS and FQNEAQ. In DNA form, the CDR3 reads TGTGCCAGCAGCTTGGCCGGGGGGGCCGGTTACGAGCAGTACTTC. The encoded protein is CASSLAGGAGYEQYF.

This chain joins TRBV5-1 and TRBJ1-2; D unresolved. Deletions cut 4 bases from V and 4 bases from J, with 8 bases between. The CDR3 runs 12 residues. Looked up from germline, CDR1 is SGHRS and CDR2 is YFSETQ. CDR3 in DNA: TGCGCCAGCAGCCGTGAGTCCTATGGCTACACCTTC. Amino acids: CASSRESYGYTF.

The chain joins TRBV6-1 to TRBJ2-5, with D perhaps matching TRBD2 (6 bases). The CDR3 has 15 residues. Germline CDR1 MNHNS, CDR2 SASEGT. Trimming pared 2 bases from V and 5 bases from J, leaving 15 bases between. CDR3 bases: TGTGCCAGCAGTGAACTTTCGTCGGGGAGGGAGACCCAGTACTTC. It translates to CASSELSSGRETQYF.

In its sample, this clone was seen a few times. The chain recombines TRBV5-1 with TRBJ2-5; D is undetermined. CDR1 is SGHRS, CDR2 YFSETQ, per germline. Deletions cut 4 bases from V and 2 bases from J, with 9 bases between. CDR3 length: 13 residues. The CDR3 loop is CASSGEAQETQYF. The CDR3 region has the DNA TGCGCCAGCAGCGGGGAAGCGCAAGAGACCCAGTACTTC. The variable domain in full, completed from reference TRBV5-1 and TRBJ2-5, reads KAGVTQTPRYLIKTRGQQVTLSCSPISGHRSVSWYQQTPGQGLQFLFEYFSETQRNKGNFPGRFSGRQFSNSRSEMNVSTLELGDSALYLCASSGEAQETQYFGPGTRLLVL.

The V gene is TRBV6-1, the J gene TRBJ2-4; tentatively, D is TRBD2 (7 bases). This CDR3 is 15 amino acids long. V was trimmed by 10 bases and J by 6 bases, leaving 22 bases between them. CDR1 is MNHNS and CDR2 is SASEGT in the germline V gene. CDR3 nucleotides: TGTGCCACCAAACTCATGGGCGGGGGCAGAAACATTCAGTACTTC. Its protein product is CATKLMGGGRNIQYF.